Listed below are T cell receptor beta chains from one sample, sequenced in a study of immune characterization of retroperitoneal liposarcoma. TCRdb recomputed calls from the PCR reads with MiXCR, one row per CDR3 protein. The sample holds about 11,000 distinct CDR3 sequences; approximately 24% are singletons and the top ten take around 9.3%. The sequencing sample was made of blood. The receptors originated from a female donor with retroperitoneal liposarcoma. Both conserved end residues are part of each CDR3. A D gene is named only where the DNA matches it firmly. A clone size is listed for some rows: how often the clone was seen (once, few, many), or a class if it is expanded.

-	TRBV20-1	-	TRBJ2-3	CSRQGGLETHTTDTQYF	TGCAGCCGCCAAGGGGGATTGGAGACTCACACCACAGATACGCAGTATTTT
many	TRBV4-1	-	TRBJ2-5	CASSQERAAARETQYF	TGCGCCAGCAGCCAAGAGCGAGCGGCCGCGAGGGAGACCCAGTACTTC
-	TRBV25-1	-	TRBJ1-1	CASSPSGGSAEAFF	TGTGCCAGCAGTCCCTCGGGGGGGAGCGCTGAAGCTTTCTTT
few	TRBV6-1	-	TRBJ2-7	CASSDWPGGVYEQYF	TGTGCCAGCAGTGACTGGCCAGGAGGGGTATACGAGCAGTACTTC
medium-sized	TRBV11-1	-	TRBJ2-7	CASSVGGRRYEQYF	TGTGCCAGCAGCGTGGGGGGCCGTCGGTACGAGCAGTACTTC
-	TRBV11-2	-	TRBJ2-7	CASSLGAGHEQYF	TGTGCCAGCAGCTTAGGGGCAGGTCACGAGCAGTACTTC
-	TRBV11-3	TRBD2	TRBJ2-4	CASSFSSGGGDIQYF	TGTGCCAGCAGCTTTTCGAGCGGGGGTGGGGACATTCAGTACTTC
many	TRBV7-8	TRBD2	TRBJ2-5	CASSLSVETGGVQYF	TGTGCCAGCAGCTTAAGCGTGGAAACGGGGGGGGTCCAGTACTTC
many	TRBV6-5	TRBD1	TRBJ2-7	CASSYGPTGGSYEQYF	TGTGCCAGCAGTTACGGTCCGACAGGGGGCTCCTACGAGCAGTACTTC
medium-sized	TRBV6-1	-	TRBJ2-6	CASSESYTGANVLTF	TGTGCCAGCAGTGAATCGTATACTGGGGCCAACGTCCTGACTTTC
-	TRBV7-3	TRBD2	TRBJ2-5	CASSLGTSGTETQYF	TGTGCCAGCAGTTTGGGGACTAGCGGGACAGAGACCCAGTACTTC
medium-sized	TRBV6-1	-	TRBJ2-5	CASSETLRSTGQETQYF	TGTGCCAGCAGTGAAACCCTAAGGTCGACAGGCCAAGAGACCCAGTACTTC
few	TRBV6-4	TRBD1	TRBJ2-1	CASSDTPGQGYNEQFF	TGTGCCAGCAGTGACACACCGGGACAGGGATACAATGAGCAGTTCTTC
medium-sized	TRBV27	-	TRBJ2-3	CASSLNRPGWGTDTQYF	TGTGCCAGCAGTTTAAATCGTCCGGGGTGGGGGACAGATACGCAGTATTTT
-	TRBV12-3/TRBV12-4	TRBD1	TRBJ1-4	CASSSQGVNEKLFF	TGTGCCAGCAGTTCACAGGGGGTGAATGAAAAACTGTTTTTT
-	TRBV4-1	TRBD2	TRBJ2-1	CASSETGTSGFGEQFF	TGCGCCAGCAGCGAGACCGGGACTAGCGGCTTCGGTGAGCAGTTCTTC
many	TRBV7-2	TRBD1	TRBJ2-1	CASSSPRTGAAYNEQFF	TGTGCCAGCAGCTCTCCCCGGACAGGGGCGGCCTACAATGAGCAGTTCTTC
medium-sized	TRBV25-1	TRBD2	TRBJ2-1	CASSELSGSLNEQFF	TGTGCCAGCAGTGAATTGAGCGGGAGTTTAAATGAGCAGTTCTTC
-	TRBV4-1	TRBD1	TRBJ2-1	CASSQDQGAYNEQFF	TGCGCCAGCAGCCAAGATCAGGGGGCTTACAATGAGCAGTTCTTC
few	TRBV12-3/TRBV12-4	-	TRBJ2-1	CASSLVSGEQFF	TGTGCCAGCAGTTTAGTTAGTGGCGAGCAGTTCTTC
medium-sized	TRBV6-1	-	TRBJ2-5	CASSLGGSEETQYF	TGTGCCAGCAGCCTGGGTGGGAGCGAAGAGACCCAGTACTTC
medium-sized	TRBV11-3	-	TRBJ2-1	CASSLVYNEQFF	TGTGCCAGCAGCTTAGTATACAATGAGCAGTTCTTC
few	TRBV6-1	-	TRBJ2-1	CASWRGRTNYEQFF	TGTGCCAGTTGGAGGGGAAGGACTAATTACGAGCAGTTCTTC
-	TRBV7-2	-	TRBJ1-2	CASSLLGTVYYGYTF	TGTGCCAGCAGCCTATTGGGGACCGTCTACTATGGCTACACCTTC
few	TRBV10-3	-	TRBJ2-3	CAISRTSTDTQYF	TGTGCCATCAGCAGGACTAGCACAGATACGCAGTATTTT
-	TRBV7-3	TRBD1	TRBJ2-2	CASSPQGQGTGELFF	TGTGCCAGCAGCCCACAAGGACAGGGGACCGGGGAGCTGTTTTTT
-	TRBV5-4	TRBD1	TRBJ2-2	CASRSGTGGFSGSGTGELFF	TGTGCCAGCAGATCTGGGACAGGGGGCTTTAGCGGGAGTGGGACCGGGGAGCTGTTTTTT
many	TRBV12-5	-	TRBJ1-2	CASGPTYRDGNYGYTF	TGTGCTAGTGGTCCTACTTACCGGGACGGGAACTATGGCTACACCTTC
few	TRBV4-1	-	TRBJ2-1	CASSQLQITLSEDNEQFF	TGCGCCAGCAGCCAACTACAGATAACCTTATCCGAGGACAATGAGCAGTTCTTC